This entry lists 26 T cell receptor beta chains sequenced from one sample in a study of blood T cell repertoires in COVID-19. Method: immunoSEQ multiplex PCR; TCRdb's copy keeps in-frame clones and lacks some. The repertoire holds some 220,000 clones, with 80% to 90% as singletons. The sequenced sample was peripheral blood. These receptors were collected from a man between 45 and 60 years old who had recovered from COVID-19.

The chain is built from TRBV30 and TRBJ2-3; the match to TRBD2 covers 14 bases. With 4 bases clipped from V and 5 bases from J, the junction kept 8 bases outside the gene matches. Germline CDR1 reads GTSNPN; CDR2 reads SVGIG (reference sequence). CDR3 length: 16 residues. The chain's CDR3 is CAWTPGLAGAIDTQYF. CDR3 sequence (DNA): TGTGCCTGGACCCCGGGACTAGCGGGAGCCATAGATACGCAGTATTTT.

This clone was observed a single time. The chain couples TRBV3-1 (or the pseudogene TRBV3-2) to TRBJ1-3; no definite D call. CDR3 length equals 14 residues. With 4 bases removed from V and 5 bases from J, the gap between germline ends came to 12 bases. Per germline, CDR1 LGHDT and CDR2 YNNKEL (reference sequence). The CDR3 region has the DNA TGTGCCAGCAGCCGGGAGAAGAGGAGAAACACCATATATTTT. It specifies CASSREKRRNTIYF.

Only a few counts were recorded for this clone. This chain links TRBV29-1 with TRBJ2-2; 8 bases are shared with TRBD2. CDR3 length: 14 residues. Germline CDR1 is SQVTM and CDR2 is ANQGSEA. V gave up 6 bases and J gave up 1 base; unmatched junction bases: 4. The CDR3 here is CSVRTSLNTGELFF. For the CDR3, the DNA is TGCAGCGTCAGGACTAGCCTGAACACCGGGGAGCTGTTTTTT.

This chain uses TRBV24-1 with TRBJ1-1; D unclear. V shed 4 bases and J shed 1 base, with 6 bases lying between them. This CDR3 spans 13 amino acids. Germline-derived CDR1 and CDR2 are KGHDR and SFDVKD. In nucleotides, the CDR3 is TGTGCCACCAGTGACTCAGGGAACACTGAAGCTTTCTTT. It is translated as CATSDSGNTEAFF.

This CDR3 is CAWSLRGAGNSPLHF. CDR3 coding DNA: TGTGCCTGGAGCCTGAGGGGCGCGGGAAATTCACCCCTCCACTTT. J is TRBJ1-6 and V is TRBV30; perhaps TRBD1 as D (5 bases). The CDR3 spans 15 residues. Germline V gene lookup returns CDR1 GTSNPN and CDR2 SVGIG (reference sequence). Deletions cut 3 bases from V and 7 bases from J, with 16 bases between.

The chain links TRBV27 to TRBJ1-6; D unresolved. Looked up from germline, CDR1 is MNHEY and CDR2 is SMNVEV (reference sequence). CDR3 length equals 15 residues. V was pared by 4 bases and J by 2 bases, with 9 bases between. The CDR3 DNA is TGTGCCAGCAGTTCGGTTAGCCCCTATAATTCACCCCTCCACTTT. Translating it yields CASSSVSPYNSPLHF.

The gene calls are TRBV3-1 (or the pseudogene TRBV3-2) and TRBJ2-7, with a possible D match to TRBD1 (6 bases). V was cut by 1 base and J by 0 bases, with 13 bases left in between. Germline CDR1 LGHDT, CDR2 YNNKEL (reference sequence). The CDR3 is made up of 16 amino acids. The CDR3 protein is CASSQARQAFSYEQYF. In nucleotides, the CDR3 is TGTGCCAGCAGCCAAGCTAGACAGGCCTTCTCCTACGAGCAGTACTTC.

As regards this clone: The same CDR3 arises from other DNA sequences in this sample as well. CDR3 bases: TGTGCCAGCAGTTACTCGCAGGGAAGCAATCAGCCCCAGCATTTT. Translated, it gives CASSYSQGSNQPQHF. This sequence joins TRBV6-5 and TRBJ1-5; the D gene is possibly TRBD1 (5 bases). Germline V gene sequence: CDR1 MNHEY, CDR2 SVGAGI. The CDR3 sequence is 15 residues long. V lost 0 bases and J 1 base, leaving 7 bases between the germline ends.

This rearrangement joins TRBV21-1 to TRBJ1-6; TRBD1, the table's D call, lacks a check against the DNA. TRBV21-1 is classified as a pseudogene. This CDR3 has 16 residues. The CDR3 DNA sequence: TGTGCCAGCACCGGGACAGGGTGGTCCTATAATTCACCCCTCCACTTT. Encoded protein: CASTGTGWSYNSPLHF.

The chain links TRBV3-1 (or the pseudogene TRBV3-2) to TRBJ2-3; 10 nucleotides agree with TRBD1. CDR3 size: 15 residues. V dropped 6 bases and J dropped 4; count of bases not matched to a gene: 7. Germline V gene sequence: CDR1 LGHDT, CDR2 YNNKEL (reference sequence). CDR3 protein: CASRRQGASADTQYF. In nucleotides, the CDR3 is TGTGCCAGCAGACGACAGGGGGCGAGCGCAGATACGCAGTATTTT.

This rearrangement joins TRBV27 to TRBJ2-7; 7 positions match TRBD2. Trimming removed 3 bases from V and 6 bases from J; junction bases left unmatched: 17. The CDR3 consists of 17 residues. The germline CDR1 and CDR2 sequences are MNHEY and SMNVEV (reference sequence). Written as DNA, the CDR3 is TGTGCCAGCAGTTTTTTCGGAGGGAGGGTACGGGCCCTCGAGCAGTACTTC. This codes for CASSFFGGRVRALEQYF.

The chain uses TRBV18 and TRBJ2-1; 9 bases fit TRBD1. V was clipped by 6 bases and J by 4 bases; unmatched bases: 4. The CDR3 totals 14 residues. Per the germline V gene, CDR1 is KGHSH and CDR2 is LQKENI. The CDR3 nucleotides read TGTGCCAGCTCGTCCGGGACAGGGTACAATGAGCAGTTCTTC. Protein sequence: CASSSGTGYNEQFF.

The chain links TRBV3-1 (or the pseudogene TRBV3-2) to TRBJ2-1; TRBD2 aligns across 7 bases. Unmatched junction bases numbered 2, after V lost 1 base and J lost 2 bases. Looked up from germline, CDR1 is LGHDT and CDR2 is YNNKEL (reference sequence). This CDR3 spans 15 amino acids. The CDR3 reads CASSQVLAAYNEQFF. CDR3 DNA: TGTGCCAGCAGCCAAGTTCTAGCGGCCTACAATGAGCAGTTCTTC.

This clone was found a few times. V gene TRBV9 combines with J gene TRBJ2-5; D is uncertain. V gave up 3 bases and J gave up 0 bases, with 6 bases separating them. The CDR3 spans 13 residues. Germline V lookup: CDR1 SGDLS, CDR2 YYNGEE. The DNA for the CDR3 is TGTGCCAGCAGCGGCGCGAACCAAGAGACCCAGTACTTC. Its translation is CASSGANQETQYF.

The CDR3 sequence: CASSWEGTYEQYF. Here the CDR3 DNA reads TGTGCCAGCAGTTGGGAGGGAACCTACGAGCAGTACTTC. V is TRBV28 and J is TRBJ2-7; 7 positions match TRBD2. Losses at the gene ends were 4 bases for V and 2 bases for J; bases not matched to a gene: 2. Looked up from germline, CDR1 is MDHEN and CDR2 is SYDVKM. The CDR3 consists of 13 residues.

This chain uses TRBV19 with TRBJ1-1; no reliable D call. The CDR3 totals 14 residues. V lost 9 bases, J lost 0 bases, and 14 bases lay in between. Germline lookup yields CDR1 LNHDA and CDR2 SQIVND (reference sequence). The DNA for the CDR3 is TGTGCCAGCACTATCTCTGGCATGAACACTGAAGCTTTCTTT. It encodes CASTISGMNTEAFF.

The rearrangement joins TRBV6-5 to TRBJ2-3; D is perhaps TRBD2 (6 bases). Germline-derived CDR1 and CDR2 are MNHEY and SVGAGI. The CDR3 has 14 residues. V dropped 4 bases and J dropped 0 bases, with 8 bases sitting between them. CDR3 loop: CASSLGTSTDTQYF. CDR3 bases: TGTGCCAGCAGTTTGGGGACTAGCACAGATACGCAGTATTTT.

This chain joins TRBV15 and TRBJ1-2, with 9 bases that match TRBD1. V trimming: 4 bases; J trimming: 9 bases; junction bases outside the gene matches: 9. This CDR3 has 14 residues. Germline CDR1 reads LNHNV; CDR2 reads YYDKDF (reference sequence). The CDR3 sequence: CATSTRRTGASYTF. As DNA, the CDR3 is TGTGCCACCAGCACAAGGAGGACAGGGGCGAGCTACACCTTC.

The chain combines TRBV12-3 or TRBV12-4 with TRBJ1-1; possible D gene TRBD1, 5 bases. V lost 5 bases and J 5 bases, leaving 9 bases between the germline ends. The length of the CDR3 is 12 residues. CDR3 protein: CASSPGRTEAFF. The CDR3 DNA follows: TGTGCCAGCAGTCCAGGGAGGACTGAAGCTTTCTTT.

The chain carries TRBV5-5 and TRBJ2-1; TRBD2 matches at 9 bases. This CDR3 contains 17 residues. V was clipped by 2 bases and J by 8 bases; unmatched bases: 14. Germline V gene lookup returns CDR1 SGHKS and CDR2 YYEKEE (reference sequence). The CDR3 loop reads CASSFSRGPSGNHEQFF. As DNA, the CDR3 is TGTGCCAGCAGCTTCTCCAGAGGGCCTAGCGGGAACCATGAGCAGTTCTTC.

This clone was detected once. The V call is TRBV24-1, the J call TRBJ2-1; 10 bases match TRBD2. This CDR3 has 18 residues. After removal of 5 bases from V and 0 bases from J, the junction contained 9 bases not matched to a gene. Germline V gene sequence: CDR1 KGHDR, CDR2 SFDVKD. In DNA form, the CDR3 reads TGTGCCACCAGTGCAGGACTAGCGGTTTCCAGCTCCTACAATGAGCAGTTCTTC. Its protein is CATSAGLAVSSSYNEQFF.

The CDR3 loop reads CASSLAGTSGRETQYF. The CDR3 nucleotides read TGCGCCAGCAGCTTGGCCGGGACTAGCGGGAGAGAGACCCAGTACTTC. V and J are TRBV5-1 and TRBJ2-5, with 14 bases matching TRBD2. Germline CDR1 is SGHRS and CDR2 is YFSETQ. V shed 0 bases and J 4 bases; nucleotides not matched to a gene: 2. The CDR3 extends over 16 amino acids.

The V and J genes are TRBV5-1 and TRBJ2-7; TRBD1 is a possible D gene (6 bases). Trimming took off 1 base at V and 5 bases at J, with 13 bases between the two ends. The CDR3 is made up of 14 amino acids. Germline V gene sequence: CDR1 SGHRS, CDR2 YFSETQ. CDR3 nucleotide sequence: TGCGCCAGCAGCTTGTATGCAGGGGAAAACGAGCAGTACTTC. Translation: CASSLYAGENEQYF.

Notes on this clone: This same CDR3 is encoded by further DNA sequences in the sample. The J gene is TRBJ1-1, the V gene TRBV11-3, with TRBD1 matching over 7 bases. The CDR3 runs to 13 residues. J lost 1 base, V lost 5 bases, and 1 base had no gene match. Looked up from germline, CDR1 is SGHNT and CDR2 is YENEEA. CDR3 sequence: CASSRDRNTEAFF. In DNA, the CDR3 is TGTGCCAGCAGCCGGGACAGGAACACTGAAGCTTTCTTT.

The CDR3 reads CASSGGFEQYF. CDR3 sequence (DNA): TGTGCCAGCAGTGGAGGGTTTGAGCAGTACTTC. The J gene is TRBJ2-7, the V gene TRBV2; D is perhaps TRBD2 (5 bases). Deletions cut 4 bases from V and 7 bases from J, with 8 bases between. CDR3 length equals 11 residues. Per the germline V gene, CDR1 is SNHLY and CDR2 is FYNNEI. The full variable domain, with the rest looked up from reference TRBV2 and TRBJ2-7, is EPEVTQTPSHQVTQMGQEVILRCVPISNHLYFYWYRQILGQKVEFLVSFYNNEISEKSEIFDDQFSVERPDGSNFTLKIRSTKLEDSAMYFCASSGGFEQYFGPGTRLTVT.

J is TRBJ1-2 and V is TRBV6-5; tentatively, D is TRBD1 (5 bases). This CDR3 comprises 14 residues. The germline V gene has CDR1 MNHEY and CDR2 SVGAGI. Trimming pared 5 bases from V and 4 bases from J, leaving 14 bases between. The CDR3 here is CASSRGQAGYGYTF. In nucleotides, the CDR3 is TGTGCCAGCAGTAGGGGCCAGGCAGGCTATGGCTACACCTTC.